This TCR beta chain was sequenced in a study of blood T cell repertoires in COVID-19. Overall study context: T cells, B-cell-depleted T cells, or PBMCs provided the cDNA or gDNA that served as material.

Assay: immunoSEQ multiplex PCR; the TCRdb copy retains only in-frame clones and omits some. The table has under 150,000 clones, 80% to 90% seen once. J was trimmed by 3 bases and V by 4 bases; bases with no gene match: 1. The CDR3 is made up of 15 amino acids. The V gene's germline CDR1 is KGHDR and CDR2 SFDVKD. The rearrangement uses TRBV24-1 and TRBJ2-2; 10 positions agree with TRBD1. The source material was peripheral blood. This receptor was taken from a man in his forties with acute or convalescent COVID-19. The CDR3 bases are TGTGCCACCAGTGACGGGACAGGGGACACCGGGGAGCTGTTTTTT. Amino acids: CATSDGTGDTGELFF.